The next 10 T cell receptor beta chains were all read from a single sample in a study of shared clonotypes between healthy human individuals. Sequencing was performed with immunoSEQ multiplex PCR; in TCRdb, only in-frame clones are kept and a portion is missing. The sample includes some 500,000 clones, about 96% seen only once; the top ten take around 0.066%. Sequencing was done on a sample of naive CD4+ T cells sorted from blood. Described subset: CD45RA+ positively selected. The receptors were gathered from a woman aged 25 to 39 in good health.

The chain has TRBV11-2 and TRBJ2-7; possible D gene TRBD1, 6 bases. This CDR3 is 16 amino acids long. Germline lookup yields CDR1 SGHAT and CDR2 FQNNGV. The V and J ends lost 3 bases and 2 bases respectively, with 17 bases between them. The CDR3 DNA follows: TGTGCCAGCAGCTTGGCATGGGGGCGGAACCCCTACGAGCAGTACTTC. This encodes CASSLAWGRNPYEQYF.

J is TRBJ1-2 and V is TRBV5-4; D gene uncertain. The CDR3 consists of 13 residues. Germline values: CDR1 SGHNT, CDR2 YYREEE (reference sequence). V was cut by 4 bases and J by 3 bases, with 10 bases left in between. The CDR3 DNA reads TGTGCCAGCAGCACCGGGTCCGACTATGGCTACACCTTC. Its protein product is CASSTGSDYGYTF.

This CDR3 reads CSGGRDSTASTDTQYF. CDR3 nucleotides: TGCAGCGGTGGGAGAGACTCCACGGCGAGCACAGATACGCAGTATTTT. V gene TRBV29-1 combines with J gene TRBJ2-3, with D possibly being TRBD2 (5 bases). The CDR3 loop spans 16 amino acids. CDR1 and CDR2 from the germline V gene are SQVTM and ANQGSEA. Trimming shortened V by 7 bases and J by 0 bases, and 20 bases separated the two germline ends.

This clone was seen a single time. This rearrangement joins TRBV5-1 to TRBJ2-7; D is ambiguous. The germline V and J ends were trimmed by 7 bases and 2 bases, with 13 bases remaining between them. In germline, CDR1 is SGHRS, CDR2 YFSETQ. The CDR3 extends over 13 amino acids. DNA of the CDR3: TGCGCCAGCGTGGCCCCTTTTACCTACGAGCAGTACTTC. This encodes CASVAPFTYEQYF.

The rearrangement joins TRBV28 to TRBJ2-1, with 7 nucleotides matching TRBD1. The CDR3 sequence is 14 residues long. J lost 4 bases, V lost 4 bases, and 4 bases had no gene match. CDR1 and CDR2 (germline): MDHEN, SYDVKM. The chain's CDR3 is CASSSTGTYNEQFF. The DNA for the CDR3 is TGTGCCAGCAGTTCGACAGGGACGTACAATGAGCAGTTCTTC.

CDR3 coding DNA: TGTGCCAGCAGCAAAACAGCGCTTGGGGAAAAACTGTTTTTT. Translation: CASSKTALGEKLFF. V usage is TRBV6-5 and J usage is TRBJ1-4; unclear D gene. Germline CDR1 and CDR2: MNHEY and SVGAGI. This CDR3 has 14 amino acids. V lost 6 bases and J 8 bases, leaving 16 bases between the germline ends.

The chain has TRBV7-8 and TRBJ1-1; D not resolved. Germline CDR1 and CDR2: SGHVS and FQNEAQ. Trimming pared 5 bases from V and 10 bases from J, leaving 11 bases between. The length of the CDR3 is 11 residues. This chain's CDR3 is CASSPLIGAFF. The CDR3 nucleotides are TGTGCCAGCAGCCCGCTGATCGGAGCTTTCTTT. Looking up the rest from reference TRBV7-8 and TRBJ1-1 gives the full variable domain: GAGVSQSPRYKVAKRGQDVALRCDPISGHVSLFWYQQALGQGPEFLTYFQNEAQLDKSGLPSDRFFAERPEGSVSTLKIQRTQQEDSAVYLCASSPLIGAFFGQGTRLTVV.

The chain links TRBV29-1 to TRBJ2-1; 15 nucleotides align to TRBD2. Germline CDR1 reads SQVTM; CDR2 reads ANQGSEA. This CDR3 is built from 16 residues. J gave up 6 bases and V 4 bases, and 7 bases lay outside the gene matches. CDR3 residues: CSVVGTSGRKGNEQFF. The CDR3 bases are TGCAGCGTTGTAGGGACTAGCGGGAGGAAGGGCAATGAGCAGTTCTTC.

The rearrangement links TRBV19 to TRBJ1-5, with a tentative D call TRBD1 (5 bases). The CDR3 loop spans 15 amino acids. V was cut by 3 bases and J by 4 bases, with 13 bases left in between. Germline-derived CDR1 and CDR2 are LNHDA and SQIVND (reference sequence). Here the CDR3 reads CASSMGPWSNQPQHF. The CDR3 nucleotides are TGTGCCAGTAGTATGGGACCATGGTCGAATCAGCCCCAGCATTTT.

This rearrangement joins TRBV10-2 to TRBJ2-7, with 8 positions matching TRBD1. The CDR3 loop spans 16 amino acids. CDR1 and CDR2 (germline): WSHSY, SAAADI. With V trimmed by 3 bases and J by 5 bases, 12 bases remained unmatched. This chain's CDR3 is CASSDPTGGKRDEQYF. As DNA, the CDR3 is TGCGCCAGCAGTGATCCTACAGGGGGAAAGAGGGACGAGCAGTACTTC.